A single sample is the source of the 7 T cell receptor beta chains below, sequenced in a study of Ad26.COV2.S vaccination and SARS-CoV-2 variants. This table comes from immunoSEQ multiplex PCR, and its TCRdb copy is limited to in-frame clones, with some not included. The repertoire holds about 500,000 clones, with around 89% as singletons. This sample's treatment: some 20 received Ad26.COV2.S at low or high dose, single or two shots; about five received placebo; per-sample allocation not given. It was on day 63 after the first vaccine or placebo injection that samples were taken. The specimen comprised peripheral blood, sampled in a trial of Ad26.COV2.S vaccine versus placebo. Receptors originate from a person between 18 and 65 years old who received the Ad26.COV2.S COVID-19 vaccine or a placebo.

The chain joins TRBV2 to TRBJ2-5, with D perhaps being TRBD1 or TRBD2 (5 bases each). The germline V gene has CDR1 SNHLY and CDR2 FYNNEI. Between the trimmed V and J ends, which lost 2 bases and 2 bases, there was a span of 12 bases. CDR3 length equals 15 residues. CDR3 bases: TGTGCCAGCAGTGAAATAGGGGAGTCTCAAGAGACCCAGTACTTC. It encodes CASSEIGESQETQYF. The full variable domain, its missing parts supplied by reference TRBV2 and TRBJ2-5, is EPEVTQTPSHQVTQMGQEVILRCVPISNHLYFYWYRQILGQKVEFLVSFYNNEISEKSEIFDDQFSVERPDGSNFTLKIRSTKLEDSAMYFCASSEIGESQETQYFGPGTRLLVL.

V and J are TRBV6-5 and TRBJ2-7; D is possibly TRBD2 (5 bases). The germline V gene has CDR1 MNHEY and CDR2 SVGAGI. The CDR3 runs to 15 residues. Deletions cut 7 bases from V and 6 bases from J, with 22 bases between. This chain's CDR3 is CASNRGHAKESEQYF. CDR3 sequence (DNA): TGTGCCAGCAATCGAGGGCATGCAAAGGAATCCGAGCAGTACTTC.

The chain carries TRBV30 and TRBJ1-6, with D unresolved. This CDR3 has 17 residues. Trimming stripped 3 bases from V and 6 bases from J, with 21 bases between. Looked up from germline, CDR1 is GTSNPN and CDR2 is SVGIG (reference sequence). CDR3: CAWSEVSLGRINSPLHF. The CDR3 DNA is TGTGCCTGGAGCGAGGTCTCCCTAGGACGGATTAATTCACCCCTCCACTTT.

The chain is built from TRBV5-1 and TRBJ2-1; no clear D. Looked up from germline, CDR1 is SGHRS and CDR2 is YFSETQ. The CDR3 has 16 amino acids. Trimming pared 0 bases from V and 0 bases from J, leaving 10 bases between. This chain's CDR3 is CASSLDSLISYNEQFF. The CDR3 DNA reads TGCGCCAGCAGCTTGGACAGTCTGATCTCCTACAATGAGCAGTTCTTC.

Only one count was recorded for this clone. This chain joins TRBV6-1 and TRBJ1-2; D is possibly TRBD1 (6 bases). V was cut by 0 bases and J by 8 bases, with 13 bases left in between. Germline CDR1 and CDR2: MNHNS and SASEGT. The CDR3 is made up of 14 amino acids. CDR3 sequence (DNA): TGTGCCAGCAGTGAAGCAAACAGGGATCGAGGCTACACCTTC. It codes for CASSEANRDRGYTF.

This chain connects TRBV19 to TRBJ2-6; either TRBD1 or TRBD2 may fit D (5 bases each). Trimming left V 6 bases short and J 0 bases short, with 12 bases between. In germline, CDR1 is LNHDA, CDR2 SQIVND (reference sequence). The CDR3 has 16 residues. CDR3 residues: CASRGWDPSGANVLTF. The CDR3, as DNA: TGTGCCAGTAGAGGGTGGGACCCCTCTGGGGCCAACGTCCTGACTTTC.

This chain connects TRBV19 to TRBJ2-3; weak D call: TRBD1 (6 bases). V dropped 4 bases and J dropped 0 bases, with 17 bases sitting between them. Germline lookup yields CDR1 LNHDA and CDR2 SQIVND (reference sequence). The CDR3 is 17 amino acids. The CDR3 sequence: CASSRTDSPISTDTQYF. CDR3 bases: TGTGCCAGTAGTAGAACGGACAGCCCTATTAGCACAGATACGCAGTATTTT. Full variable domain (outside the CDR3, taken from reference TRBV19 and TRBJ2-3): DGGITQSPKYLFRKEGQNVTLSCEQNLNHDAMYWYRQDPGQGLRLIYYSQIVNDFQKGDIAEGYSVSREKKESFPLTVTSAQKNPTAFYLCASSRTDSPISTDTQYFGPGTRLTVL.